The 11 T cell receptor beta chains given below trace back to one sample, sequenced in a study of blood T cell repertoires in COVID-19. Profiled with immunoSEQ multiplex PCR; TCRdb holds only in-frame clones, not every one. The sample has hundreds of thousands of clones, 82% seen once. The sequenced material came from peripheral blood. These TCRs come from a woman over 75 with acute or convalescent COVID-19.

In its sample, this clone was seen once. J is TRBJ1-1 and V is TRBV5-1; D is ambiguous. The germline gives CDR1 SGHRS, CDR2 YFSETQ. This CDR3 has 14 amino acids. V was shortened by 4 bases and J by 1 base, with 11 bases between the two germline ends. CDR3 amino acids: CASSERTSNTEAFF. CDR3 in DNA: TGCGCCAGCAGCGAGAGGACTTCGAACACTGAAGCTTTCTTT.

On this clone: Additional DNA sequences in this sample encode the identical CDR3. The chain links TRBV9 to TRBJ2-3, with 8 bases fitting TRBD1. Trimming removed 4 bases from V and 4 bases from J; junction bases left unmatched: 8. Germline values: CDR1 SGDLS, CDR2 YYNGEE. The CDR3 runs 15 residues. CDR3 bases: TGTGCCAGCAGCCCCCAGGCAGGGGGCGCAGATACGCAGTATTTT. The encoded protein is CASSPQAGGADTQYF.

This clone occurred once. The V gene is TRBV15, the J gene TRBJ1-1; 7 bases align to TRBD1. Trimming took 3 bases from V and 0 from J; bases not matched to a gene: 13. The CDR3 extends over 18 amino acids. Germline V gene data show CDR1 as LNHNV and CDR2 as YYDKDF (reference sequence). In DNA form, the CDR3 reads TGTGCCACCAGCAGCGAGAAGACAGGGAGGCTTATGAACACTGAAGCTTTCTTT. Protein sequence: CATSSEKTGRLMNTEAFF.

This clone has a single count. Other DNA sequences of this sample code for an identical CDR3. The chain couples TRBV12-3 or TRBV12-4 to TRBJ1-1; no clear D. CDR3 length: 13 amino acids. V lost 6 bases to trimming and J lost 1 base, with 9 bases between them. The CDR3 sequence: CASSPTGNTEAFF. CDR3 coding DNA: TGTGCCAGCAGCCCGACGGGGAACACTGAAGCTTTCTTT.

The chain uses TRBV6-5 and TRBJ2-5; 8 positions match TRBD1. The junction had 8 bases not matched to a gene; V was cut back by 5 bases and J by 6 bases. CDR3 size: 14 residues. Germline CDR1 reads MNHEY; CDR2 reads SVGAGI. CDR3 region: CASSPGQGWKTQYF. In DNA form, the CDR3 reads TGTGCCAGCAGTCCAGGACAGGGTTGGAAGACCCAGTACTTC.

This rearrangement joins TRBV28 to TRBJ1-2; possible D gene TRBD1, 5 bases. Trimming took off 6 bases at V and 1 base at J, with 9 bases between the two ends. The CDR3 has 13 amino acids. Germline V lookup: CDR1 MDHEN, CDR2 SYDVKM. CDR3 protein: CASRLDINYGYTF. For the CDR3, the DNA is TGTGCCAGCAGACTGGACATTAACTATGGCTACACCTTC.

The gene calls are TRBV6-2 or TRBV6-3 and TRBJ1-6; weak D call: TRBD1 (6 bases). Trimming took off 4 bases at V and 5 bases at J, with 9 bases between the two ends. Germline V CDR1 and CDR2: MNHEY, SVGEGT. The CDR3 consists of 14 residues. Here the CDR3 reads CASSWTDNNSPLHF. CDR3 sequence (DNA): TGTGCCAGCAGTTGGACAGACAATAATTCACCCCTCCACTTT.

V is TRBV6-5 and J is TRBJ1-2; D gene ambiguous. Deletions cut 2 bases from V and 1 base from J, with 5 bases between. The CDR3 sequence is 13 residues long. The V gene's germline CDR1 is MNHEY and CDR2 SVGAGI. CDR3 protein: CASSYGDNYGYTF. The DNA for the CDR3 is TGTGCCAGCAGTTACGGAGATAACTATGGCTACACCTTC.

This clone appeared a single time. The chain employs TRBV3-1 (or the pseudogene TRBV3-2) and TRBJ2-5; TRBD2 might be the D (5 bases). Germline V gives CDR1 LGHDT, CDR2 YNNKEL (reference sequence). V dropped 1 base and J dropped 5 bases, with 17 bases sitting between them. The CDR3 extends over 16 amino acids. CDR3 region: CASSQGGSVGSETQYF. Here the CDR3 DNA reads TGTGCCAGCAGCCAAGGGGGTAGCGTGGGGTCGGAGACCCAGTACTTC.

The gene calls are TRBV9 and TRBJ1-1; D not resolved. This CDR3 is 13 amino acids long. Germline CDR1 reads SGDLS; CDR2 reads YYNGEE. Trimming took off 5 bases at V and 1 base at J, with 9 bases between the two ends. The CDR3 loop reads CASSESRNTEAFF. In DNA form, the CDR3 reads TGTGCCAGCAGTGAGTCTAGGAACACTGAAGCTTTCTTT.

The V and J genes are TRBV28 and TRBJ1-1; D is undetermined. Germline loops: CDR1 MDHEN, CDR2 SYDVKM. The V gene lost 5 bases and the J gene lost 3 bases, with 13 bases spanning the gap. There are 14 residues in the CDR3. The CDR3 sequence is CASSLTSWDTEAFF. The DNA for the CDR3 is TGTGCCAGCAGTCTGACATCCTGGGACACTGAAGCTTTCTTT.